This is a list of T cell receptor beta chains from one sample in a study of cytomegalovirus exposure and HLA in healthy donors. Using immunoSEQ multiplex PCR, the repertoire was profiled, and TCRdb retains in-frame clones only, with some absent. In all, the sample yields around 37,000 clones. Sequencing was done on a sample of PBMCs. Receptor source: a human donor in good health. Each CDR3 is given with its conserved first and last residue.

j_call v_call cdr3_aa
TRBJ1-1 TRBV14 CASSPIRVITEAFF
TRBJ1-1 TRBV11-2 CASSLTTGIEAFF
TRBJ1-1 TRBV6-6 CASSRQRGEAEAFF
TRBJ1-6 TRBV5-4 CASSLAGNSPLHF
TRBJ1-2 TRBV7-8 CASSPQTGWSGYTF
TRBJ1-5 TRBV19 CASRGGQGGNQPQHF
TRBJ2-3 TRBV7-3 CASSSSPLNTQYF
TRBJ2-7 TRBV28 CASSLTTYEQYF
TRBJ2-7 TRBV6-6 CASSPGTITSYEQYF
TRBJ2-3 TRBV5-1 CATRTSGAPTDTQYF
TRBJ2-1 TRBV9 CASSVATSGGYNEQFF
TRBJ1-1 TRBV5-1 CASSFSSTRGNTEAFF
TRBJ1-2 TRBV28 CASSPPVGNHYGYTF
TRBJ2-5 TRBV2 CASSETGGQSQETQYF
TRBJ1-2 TRBV11-2 CASSLNQMNYGYTF
TRBJ2-2 TRBV5-5 CASSDGQHANTGELFF
TRBJ1-1 TRBV5-6 CASSLVSTPEAFF
TRBJ2-2 TRBV7-6 CASSLQGANTGELFF
TRBJ1-3 TRBV9 CASTGQGPHSGNTIYF
TRBJ1-1 TRBV7-3 CASSLSGTANTEAFF
TRBJ1-2 TRBV4-1 CASSQVGRERKGYTF
TRBJ1-1 TRBV14 CASSQLTGARNTEAFF
TRBJ1-2 TRBV5-1 CASSIDRSRGYTF
TRBJ1-5 TRBV7-8 CASSFGAGTQPQHF
TRBJ2-7 TRBV18 CASSYWGEGAYEQYF
TRBJ1-1 TRBV2 CASSPDRGTEAFF
TRBJ1-5 TRBV19 CASTRGGQPQHF
TRBJ2-1 TRBV7-2 CASSLKLAGRNNEQFF
TRBJ2-1 TRBV7-2 CASSLGFGWEFF
TRBJ2-1 TRBV28 CASSPPSSYNEQFF
TRBJ2-4 TRBV28 CASSFYRESAAKNIQYF
TRBJ1-1 TRBV7-2 CASSTQDSLNTEAFF
TRBJ1-2 TRBV5-6 CASSFDYGYTF
TRBJ1-1 TRBV6-1 CASSEAGTADEAFF
TRBJ2-5 TRBV5-1 CASSSPIGGGETQYF
TRBJ1-2 TRBV2 CASSAVEGSYGYTF
TRBJ1-6 TRBV7-9 CASRSGDSPLHF
TRBJ2-2 TRBV19 CASNKRQGGDTGELFF
TRBJ1-4 TRBV7-6 CASSLDTATNEKLFF
TRBJ1-1 TRBV11-1 CASSFRTGSMTEAFF